These 2 T cell receptor beta chains originate from one sample sequenced in a study of T cell responses to AZD1222 COVID-19 vaccine. Profiling relied on immunoSEQ multiplex PCR, and the TCRdb table lists in-frame clones only, not all of them. Of fewer than 200,000 clones in the sample, 85% to 95% were seen once. This material consisted of peripheral blood, taken on day 0 of AZD1222 vaccination. The receptor set was obtained from an adult in good health.

In this sample, this clone turned up once. The J gene is TRBJ1-4, the V gene TRBV7-2, with D hard to call. Germline V gene lookup returns CDR1 SGHTA and CDR2 FQGNSA. This CDR3 is 15 amino acids long. Trimming stripped 3 bases from V and 3 bases from J, with 11 bases between. The CDR3 is CASSFRSRSNEKLFF. CDR3 nucleotide sequence: TGTGCCAGCAGCTTCCGGAGTAGATCTAATGAAAAACTGTTTTTT. The full variable domain, completed using reference TRBV7-2 and TRBJ1-4, is GAGVSQSPSNKVTEKGKDVELRCDPISGHTALYWYRQSLGQGLEFLIYFQGNSAPDKSGLPSDRFSAERTGGSVSTLTIQRTQQEDSAVYLCASSFRSRSNEKLFFGSGTQLSVL.

The chain uses TRBV2 and TRBJ2-3; D is possibly TRBD2 (5 bases). Germline CDR1 and CDR2: SNHLY and FYNNEI. V lost 1 base and J 0 bases, leaving 14 bases between the germline ends. The CDR3 has 17 amino acids. CDR3 sequence: CASSEGHSDPSTDTQYF. The DNA of the CDR3 is TGTGCCAGCAGTGAAGGCCATAGCGACCCTAGCACAGATACGCAGTATTTT.